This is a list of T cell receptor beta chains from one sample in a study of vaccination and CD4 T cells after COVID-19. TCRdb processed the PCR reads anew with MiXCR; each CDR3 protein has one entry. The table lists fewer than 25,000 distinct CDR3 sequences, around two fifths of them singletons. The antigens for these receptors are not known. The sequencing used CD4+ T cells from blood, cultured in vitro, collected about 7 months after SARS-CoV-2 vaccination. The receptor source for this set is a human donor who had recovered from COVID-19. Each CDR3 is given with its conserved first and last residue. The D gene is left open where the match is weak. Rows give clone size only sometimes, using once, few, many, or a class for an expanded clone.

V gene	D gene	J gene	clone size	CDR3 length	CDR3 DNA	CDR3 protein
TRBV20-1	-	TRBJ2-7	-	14	TGCAGTGCTAGGCACCTTAGTTATGCCTACGAGCAGTACTTC	CSARHLSYAYEQYF
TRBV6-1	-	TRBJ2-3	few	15	TGTGCCAGCAGCTGGGGCGGACGATTTACGGGTACGCAGTATTTT	CASSWGGRFTGTQYF
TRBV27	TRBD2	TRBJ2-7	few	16	TGTGCCAGCAGCTATCGGGCGGGAGGGGGAATTTACGAGCAGTACTTC	CASSYRAGGGIYEQYF
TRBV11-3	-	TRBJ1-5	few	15	TGTGCCAGCACAACCGGGGGGCATAGCAATCAGCCCCAGCATTTT	CASTTGGHSNQPQHF
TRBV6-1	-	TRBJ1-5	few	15	TGTGCCAGCCGCCCGTGGGGGGCTAGCAATCAGCCCCAGCATTTT	CASRPWGASNQPQHF
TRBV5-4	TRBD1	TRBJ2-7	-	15	TGTGCCAGCAGCCCTACCGTCGAGACAGGGACAGGGCAGTACTTC	CASSPTVETGTGQYF
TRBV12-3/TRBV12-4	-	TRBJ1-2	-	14	TGTGCCAGCAGCTCCACGGCAGGGAACTATGGCTACACCTTC	CASSSTAGNYGYTF
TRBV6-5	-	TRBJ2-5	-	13	TGTGCCAGCAGTTACGGCCCCAGGGAGACCCAGTACTTC	CASSYGPRETQYF
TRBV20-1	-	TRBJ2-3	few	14	TGCAGTGCTGGCGACTTTGGCGGTCCAGATACGCAGTATTTT	CSAGDFGGPDTQYF
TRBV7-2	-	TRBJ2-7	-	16	TGTGCCAGCAGCTCCAATACAGGGATAAGAGGCTACGAGCAGTACTTC	CASSSNTGIRGYEQYF
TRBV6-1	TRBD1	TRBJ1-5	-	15	TGTGCCAGCGGGAGGACAGGGGGAAGCAATCAGCCCCAGCATTTT	CASGRTGGSNQPQHF
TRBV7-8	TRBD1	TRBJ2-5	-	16	TGTGCCAGCAAGGAACCGGGAAGGACAGGGAGAGAGACCCAGTACTTC	CASKEPGRTGRETQYF
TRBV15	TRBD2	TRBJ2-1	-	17	TGTGCCATCAGCAGAGCACTAGCGGAAAGCTCCTACAATGAGCAGTTCTTC	CAISRALAESSYNEQFF
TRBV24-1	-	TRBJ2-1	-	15	TGTGCCACCAGTGATGCTAAGGGCTGGGTCAATGAGCAGTTCTTC	CATSDAKGWVNEQFF
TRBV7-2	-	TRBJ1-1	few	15	TGTGCCAGCAGCCGATCGACCGGGACGAACACTGAAGCTTTCTTT	CASSRSTGTNTEAFF
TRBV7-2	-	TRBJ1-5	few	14	TGTGCCAGCAGCCCAGACCCGAGCAATCAGCCCCAGCATTTT	CASSPDPSNQPQHF
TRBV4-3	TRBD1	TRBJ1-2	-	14	TGCGCCAGCTCTTACGGACAGGATAACTATGGCTACACCTTC	CASSYGQDNYGYTF
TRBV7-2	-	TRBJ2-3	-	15	TGTGCCAGCAGCCCGATACAAGCGCGCTCAGATACGCAGTATTTT	CASSPIQARSDTQYF
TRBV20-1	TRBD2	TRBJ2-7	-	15	TGCAGTGCTAGAGACAGTAGCGGGGTTTCCTACGAGCAGTACTTC	CSARDSSGVSYEQYF
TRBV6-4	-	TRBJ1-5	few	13	TGTGCCAGCAGTGAACAGATCAATCAGCCCCAGCATTTT	CASSEQINQPQHF